A single sample is the source of the 27 T cell receptor beta chains below, sequenced in a study of blood T cells in healthy people across ages. Next came a second PCR, run for about 7 to 12 cycles, which used a sample-barcoded 5' primer along with a J-beta primer mix. MiXCR, applied by TCRdb to the 5' RACE reads, yields one record per CDR3 protein. The data contain under 2 million distinct CDR3 sequences, about 32% of them seen just once; the ten biggest clones take up about 11%. The sequenced material came from blood. The receptors come from a woman aged 25 to 45 in good health.

This clonotype was found a few times. The chain joins TRBV15 to TRBJ2-6; D is possibly TRBD2 (7 bases). Trimming removed 1 base from V and 2 bases from J, with 15 bases in between. Germline assignment: CDR1 LNHNV and CDR2 YYDKDF (reference sequence). The CDR3 has 18 amino acids. The CDR3 loop reads CATSRASRGAPGANVLTF. CDR3 sequence (DNA): TGTGCCACCAGCAGAGCCTCTCGGGGGGCGCCTGGGGCCAACGTCCTGACTTTC.

The sample holds many counts of this clonotype. This chain connects TRBV6-6 to TRBJ2-7; D gene unclear. The V end lost 7 bases, the J end lost 5 bases, and 12 bases lay between the germline ends. This CDR3 is built from 12 residues. CDR1 is MNHNY, CDR2 SVGAGI, per germline (reference sequence). In DNA, the CDR3 is TGTGCCAGCAACCGAAATGGGGACGAGCAGTACTTC. This translates into CASNRNGDEQYF.

This chain uses TRBV7-9 with TRBJ2-3; 8 bases are a match to TRBD2. CDR1 and CDR2 (germline): SEHNR, FQNEAQ (reference sequence). The CDR3 runs to 18 residues. V lost 5 bases and J lost 6; bases outside the gene matches: 19. This CDR3 reads CASSPRRRRAGDGDTQYF. The CDR3 bases are TGTGCCAGCAGCCCCCGTCGCAGACGAGCGGGGGACGGTGATACGCAGTATTTT.

This clonotype was picked up a small number of times. This chain uses TRBV7-9 with TRBJ2-1; 13 positions agree with TRBD2. The germline gives CDR1 SEHNR, CDR2 FQNEAQ (reference sequence). The CDR3 totals 20 residues. After removal of 4 bases from V and 0 bases from J, the junction contained 12 bases not matched to a gene. The CDR3 sequence is CASSSSLLAGGPPSYNEQFF. Here the CDR3 DNA reads TGTGCCAGCAGCTCCTCCCTACTAGCGGGGGGGCCCCCCTCCTACAATGAGCAGTTCTTC.

The chain links TRBV20-1 to TRBJ2-5; D unresolved. This CDR3 is built from 14 residues. CDR1 and CDR2 from the germline V gene are DFQATT and SNEGSKA (reference sequence). V was pared by 3 bases and J by 5 bases, with 16 bases between. Here the CDR3 reads CSASLPRITETQYF. Here the CDR3 DNA reads TGCAGTGCTAGTCTGCCTAGAATTACGGAGACCCAGTACTTC.

J is TRBJ2-3 and V is TRBV14, with 10 nucleotides matching TRBD2. Germline V gene data show CDR1 as SGHDN and CDR2 as FVKESK. V shed 1 base and J 3 bases; nucleotides not matched to a gene: 7. The CDR3 runs 17 residues. As DNA, the CDR3 is TGTGCCAGCAGCCAAGTTATTAGCGGGAGGCTGACAGATACGCAGTATTTT. Translated: CASSQVISGRLTDTQYF. Filled out from reference TRBV14 and TRBJ2-3, the complete variable domain reads EAGVTQFPSHSVIEKGQTVTLRCDPISGHDNLYWYRRVMGKEIKFLLHFVKESKQDESGMPNNRFLAERTGGTYSTLKVQPAELEDSGVYFCASSQVISGRLTDTQYFGPGTRLTVL.

Written as DNA, the CDR3 is TGTGCCAGCAGTTACACTGTTGAGCAGTTCTTC. This encodes CASSYTVEQFF. The chain joins TRBV12-3 or TRBV12-4 to TRBJ2-1; D gene uncertain. Trimming removed 4 bases at V and 9 bases at J, with 7 bases between. This CDR3 spans 11 amino acids.

This chain uses TRBV28 with TRBJ1-2, with D hard to call. Looked up from germline, CDR1 is MDHEN and CDR2 is SYDVKM. V gave up 8 bases and J gave up 6 bases, with 10 bases separating them. The CDR3 contains 11 residues. The CDR3, as DNA: TGTGCCAGCCGCAGGCTCCATGGCTACACCTTC. It encodes CASRRLHGYTF.

This chain joins TRBV15 and TRBJ1-1; 7 positions agree with TRBD1. The length of the CDR3 is 16 residues. The germline CDR1 and CDR2 sequences are LNHNV and YYDKDF (reference sequence). J lost 0 bases, V lost 3 bases, and 7 bases had no gene match. The CDR3 region is CATSRLFRGLNTEAFF. CDR3 DNA sequence: TGTGCCACCAGCAGGCTATTTAGGGGGCTGAACACTGAAGCTTTCTTT.

This rearrangement joins TRBV7-9 to TRBJ1-4; D call uncertain. Germline loops: CDR1 SEHNR, CDR2 FQNEAQ (reference sequence). Trimming removed 6 bases at V and 3 bases at J, with 11 bases between. The CDR3 spans 14 residues. The DNA of the CDR3 is TGTGCCAGCAGTTCGGGAGCAGCTAATGAAAAACTGTTTTTT. It is translated as CASSSGAANEKLFF.

The gene calls are TRBV29-1 and TRBJ2-1; 14 nucleotides line up with TRBD2. With 8 bases clipped from V and 5 bases from J, the junction kept 8 bases outside the gene matches. Germline CDR1 SQVTM, CDR2 ANQGSEA. The CDR3 is made up of 15 amino acids. The CDR3 DNA reads TGCAGCTCAAGACTAGCGGGGGGGCCCGACAATGAGCAGTTCTTC. The encoded protein is CSSRLAGGPDNEQFF.

This clonotype was observed many times. V usage is TRBV3-1 and J usage is TRBJ2-3; TRBD2 aligns across 7 bases. V gave up 6 bases and J gave up 1 base; unmatched junction bases: 1. CDR3 length equals 13 residues. Germline CDR1 reads LGHDT; CDR2 reads YNNKEL (reference sequence). The CDR3 loop is CASRAGGTDTQYF. CDR3 nucleotide sequence: TGTGCCAGCAGGGCGGGGGGCACAGATACGCAGTATTTT.

In regard to this clonotype: This could be a read error, since a much larger clone is one nucleotide away. This chain uses TRBV12-3 or TRBV12-4 with TRBJ2-5; a possible D gene is TRBD2 (6 bases). This CDR3 spans 15 amino acids. The ends were cut back, 6 bases at V and 3 bases at J, with 17 bases in the middle. The DNA for the CDR3 is TGTGCCAGCAGCCTTGGGATAGGGGAGGAAGAGACCCAGTACTTC. Its protein product is CASSLGIGEEETQYF.

This clonotype was seen many times. This chain joins TRBV9 and TRBJ2-7, with TRBD2 matching 7 bases. Germline CDR1 SGDLS, CDR2 YYNGEE. The CDR3 is 15 amino acids. V shed 4 bases, J shed 6 bases, and the junction held 13 bases outside the gene matches. For the CDR3, the DNA is TGTGCCAGCAGCCCAGCCGGGAGGTTGGGTGGCGAGCAGTACTTC. Protein: CASSPAGRLGGEQYF.

This clonotype was counted only a few times. V is TRBV28 and J is TRBJ2-3, with 8 bases identical to TRBD2. Germline V gene lookup returns CDR1 MDHEN and CDR2 SYDVKM. V lost 3 bases, J lost 6 bases, and 8 bases stayed unmatched. The CDR3 sequence is 15 residues long. DNA for the CDR3: TGTGCCAGCAGTTTCCCAGCGGGAGATTTGGATACGCAGTATTTT. Its translation: CASSFPAGDLDTQYF.

Concerning this clonotype: This may be a read error, as it is one base from a much larger clone. The chain recombines TRBV29-1 with TRBJ2-3, with a possible D match to TRBD1 (5 bases). The V end lost 3 bases, the J end lost 4 bases, and 8 bases lay between the germline ends. This CDR3 has 12 amino acids. Germline values: CDR1 SQVTM, CDR2 ANQGSEA. CDR3 in DNA: TGCAGCGTTGAGACAGCTCCAGATACGCAGTATTTT. Protein: CSVETAPDTQYF.

This clonotype came up a few times. The chain recombines TRBV5-1 with TRBJ2-3, with TRBD2 matching over 10 bases. The junction had 8 bases not matched to a gene; V was cut back by 4 bases and J by 3 bases. This CDR3 comprises 16 residues. The germline V gene encodes CDR1 SGHRS and CDR2 YFSETQ. DNA of the CDR3: TGCGCCAGCAGCCTCACCACTAGCGGGGTGACAGATACGCAGTATTTT. Protein product: CASSLTTSGVTDTQYF.

Only a few counts were recorded for this clonotype. The rearrangement links TRBV2 to TRBJ2-1; the match to TRBD2 covers 8 bases. Unmatched junction bases numbered 7, after V lost 6 bases and J lost 0 bases. The CDR3 extends over 16 amino acids. The V gene's germline CDR1 is SNHLY and CDR2 FYNNEI. CDR3 residues: CASSPSGTSSYNEQFF. CDR3 sequence (DNA): TGTGCCAGCAGCCCCTCGGGGACTAGCTCCTACAATGAGCAGTTCTTC.

Turning to this clonotype: A junction end diverges from the germline sequence, so it may reflect a read error. V gene TRBV4-2 combines with J gene TRBJ1-1; the D gene is possibly TRBD1 (6 bases). The CDR3 runs to 15 residues. Germline lookup yields CDR1 LGHNA and CDR2 YNFKEQ. The CDR3 loop is CASSQDYQGNAEAFF. The CDR3 coding sequence is TGTGCCAGCAGCCAAGATTACCAGGGGAACGCTGAAGCTTTCTTT.

Comments on this clonotype: This may come from a read error, since a much larger clone is one base off. The final CDR3 position lacks the conserved phenylalanine or tryptophan, pointing to a likely read error. This chain links TRBV7-9 with TRBJ2-3; 13 positions match TRBD2. The CDR3 has 15 amino acids. J gave up 4 bases and V 10 bases, and 8 bases lay outside the gene matches. CDR1 is SEHNR, CDR2 FQNEAQ, per germline (reference sequence). This CDR3 is CATHGLAGVSDTQYV. DNA for the CDR3: TGTGCCACTCACGGACTAGCGGGAGTATCAGATACGCAGTATGTT.

In this sample, this clonotype turned up a few times. V is TRBV2 and J is TRBJ2-1, with TRBD2 matching over 8 bases. The V gene end was trimmed by 6 bases and the J gene end by 7 bases; junction bases not matched to a gene: 11. This CDR3 region has 15 residues. The germline gives CDR1 SNHLY, CDR2 FYNNEI. CDR3 residues: CASSGGGGLGNEQFF. The CDR3 DNA is TGTGCCAGCAGCGGAGGCGGGGGGTTAGGAAATGAGCAGTTCTTC. The variable domain in full, completed from reference TRBV2 and TRBJ2-1, reads EPEVTQTPSHQVTQMGQEVILRCVPISNHLYFYWYRQILGQKVEFLVSFYNNEISEKSEIFDDQFSVERPDGSNFTLKIRSTKLEDSAMYFCASSGGGGLGNEQFFGPGTRLTVL.

V and J are TRBV4-1 and TRBJ1-4; 8 nucleotides align to TRBD1. From germline, CDR1 is MGHRA and CDR2 YSYEKL. The CDR3 extends over 18 amino acids. V dropped 0 bases and J dropped 7; count of bases not matched to a gene: 13. CDR3 sequence (DNA): TGCGCCAGCAGCCAAGATGGGCGGGGTGGGACAGGAGGTGAAAAACTGTTTTTT. This encodes CASSQDGRGGTGGEKLFF.

The chain combines TRBV6-6 with TRBJ2-7; 9 bases line up with TRBD1. The V gene end was trimmed by 2 bases and the J gene end by 5 bases; junction bases not matched to a gene: 13. Per germline, CDR1 MNHNY and CDR2 SVGAGI (reference sequence). This CDR3 is 17 amino acids long. The CDR3 DNA is TGTGCCAGCAGTTACAACAGGGGGCTAGGTCAAAGTGACGAGCAGTACTTC. The encoded protein is CASSYNRGLGQSDEQYF.

This clonotype has a handful of counts. The chain couples TRBV29-1 to TRBJ2-1; TRBD1 is a possible D gene (5 bases). The CDR3 has 14 residues. CDR1 is SQVTM and CDR2 is ANQGSEA in the germline V gene. The ends were cut back, 2 bases at V and 3 bases at J, with 11 bases in the middle. CDR3: CSVESDRYYNEQFF. The CDR3 DNA reads as TGCAGCGTTGAAAGTGACAGATACTACAATGAGCAGTTCTTC.

This chain joins TRBV20-1 and TRBJ2-7, with 8 bases matching TRBD2. The length of the CDR3 is 14 residues. Germline CDR1 DFQATT, CDR2 SNEGSKA (reference sequence). The CDR3 protein is CSAFLTSVGLEQYF. DNA of the CDR3: TGCAGCGCCTTCTTGACTAGCGTGGGCCTCGAGCAGTACTTC.

Only a few counts were recorded for this clonotype. The rearrangement uses TRBV12-3 or TRBV12-4 and TRBJ2-3; D is undetermined. The CDR3 loop spans 11 amino acids. The ends were cut back, 1 base at V and 7 bases at J, with 3 bases in the middle. The chain's CDR3 is CASSLGHTQYF. CDR3 sequence (DNA): TGTGCCAGCAGTTTAGGGCATACGCAGTATTTT.

This clonotype was seen more than once but under ten times. The gene calls are TRBV18 and TRBJ2-1, with 8 bases fitting TRBD2. Germline V gene lookup returns CDR1 KGHSH and CDR2 LQKENI. The CDR3 covers 15 residues. The V segment lost 5 bases and the J segment 5 bases; nucleotides outside the gene matches: 8. For the CDR3, the DNA is TGTGCCAGCTCATCTCAGCGGGGGAAAAACAATGAGCAGTTCTTC. This codes for CASSSQRGKNNEQFF.